This is a list of T cell receptor beta chains from one sample in a study of T cells in Graves' hyperthyroidism and ophthalmopathy. TCRdb fed the multiplex PCR reads into MiXCR, producing one record per CDR3 protein. This table holds 250,000 to 300,000 distinct CDR3 sequences, around 19% found once. The sequencing input was blood. The receptor source for this set is a man aged 50 or older with Graves' ophthalmopathy. CDR3s include the opening cysteine and the closing phenylalanine or tryptophan. The order of the fields is V gene, J gene, D gene, clone size, CDR3 protein, CDR3 DNA. D genes are given only for firm matches. Size is stated for part of the rows, as once, few or many counts, or as a class when the clone is expanded.

v_gene: TRBV28
j_gene: TRBJ1-2
d_gene: TRBD1
abundance: many
CDR3aa: CASRGQGLDYGYTF
CDR3nt: TGTGCCAGCAGGGGACAGGGCTTGGACTATGGCTACACCTTC

v_gene: TRBV11-2
j_gene: TRBJ2-4
d_gene: -
abundance: -
CDR3aa: CASSSPGLAKNIQYF
CDR3nt: TGTGCCAGCAGTTCCCCGGGACTAGCCAAAAACATTCAGTACTTC

v_gene: TRBV18
j_gene: TRBJ1-6
d_gene: -
abundance: many
CDR3aa: CASSQQGGSPLHF
CDR3nt: TGTGCCAGCAGCCAACAGGGCGGATCACCCCTCCACTTT

v_gene: TRBV3-1
j_gene: TRBJ1-1
d_gene: TRBD1
abundance: -
CDR3aa: CASSLGTGSRVELNTEAFF
CDR3nt: TGTGCCAGCAGCCTGGGGACAGGGTCCCGCGTCGAGTTGAACACTGAAGCTTTCTTT

v_gene: TRBV7-3
j_gene: TRBJ2-1
d_gene: -
abundance: many
CDR3aa: CASQAPDNNEQFF
CDR3nt: TGTGCCAGCCAGGCCCCGGATAACAATGAGCAGTTCTTC

v_gene: TRBV20-1
j_gene: TRBJ2-3
d_gene: TRBD2
abundance: -
CDR3aa: CSARSGRAGTDTQYF
CDR3nt: TGCAGTGCTCGAAGCGGGAGGGCGGGCACAGATACGCAGTATTTT

v_gene: TRBV19
j_gene: TRBJ2-6
d_gene: TRBD1
abundance: few
CDR3aa: CASSIPTGSGANVLTF
CDR3nt: TGTGCCAGTAGTATCCCGACAGGGTCTGGGGCCAACGTCCTGACTTTC

v_gene: TRBV20-1
j_gene: TRBJ2-5
d_gene: -
abundance: many
CDR3aa: CSARDKLPETQYF
CDR3nt: TGCAGTGCTAGAGATAAACTACCGGAGACCCAGTACTTC

v_gene: TRBV19
j_gene: TRBJ2-7
d_gene: TRBD2
abundance: -
CDR3aa: CASSTMGTSGTYEQYF
CDR3nt: TGTGCCAGTAGTACGATGGGAACTAGCGGGACCTACGAGCAGTACTTC

v_gene: TRBV30
j_gene: TRBJ2-2
d_gene: -
abundance: many
CDR3aa: CAWSGRPSTGELFF
CDR3nt: TGTGCCTGGAGTGGACGGCCCAGCACCGGGGAGCTGTTTTTT

v_gene: TRBV20-1
j_gene: TRBJ2-7
d_gene: -
abundance: many
CDR3aa: CSGNPVQRGGEQYF
CDR3nt: TGCAGTGGAAACCCGGTTCAAAGGGGTGGCGAGCAGTACTTC

v_gene: TRBV6-1
j_gene: TRBJ1-1
d_gene: TRBD1
abundance: -
CDR3aa: CASSRPRTGRTEAFF
CDR3nt: TGTGCCAGCAGTCGCCCCCGGACAGGGAGAACTGAAGCTTTCTTT

v_gene: TRBV6-2/TRBV6-3
j_gene: TRBJ1-1
d_gene: -
abundance: -
CDR3aa: CASSYSVRQALGAFF
CDR3nt: TGTGCCAGCAGTTACTCCGTGAGACAGGCCCTCGGAGCTTTCTTT

v_gene: TRBV19
j_gene: TRBJ1-1
d_gene: -
abundance: -
CDR3aa: CASRISVNTEAFF
CDR3nt: TGTGCCAGTAGAATTAGTGTAAACACTGAAGCTTTCTTT

v_gene: TRBV6-2/TRBV6-3
j_gene: TRBJ1-1
d_gene: -
abundance: -
CDR3aa: CASSYSSRGDTEAFF
CDR3nt: TGTGCCAGCAGTTACTCGAGTAGGGGGGACACTGAAGCTTTCTTT

v_gene: TRBV5-1
j_gene: TRBJ2-5
d_gene: -
abundance: -
CDR3aa: CASSPRQTGTQYF
CDR3nt: TGCGCCAGCAGCCCAAGACAGACCGGGACCCAGTACTTC

v_gene: TRBV5-1
j_gene: TRBJ2-7
d_gene: -
abundance: few
CDR3aa: CASSLISFHEQYF
CDR3nt: TGCGCCAGCAGCTTGATTAGCTTCCACGAGCAGTACTTC